This T cell receptor beta chain was recovered during a study of molecular identifiers for immune sequencing clone quantification. TCRdb analysed the PCR reads with MiXCR anew, one entry per CDR3 protein. The data hold about 640,000 distinct CDR3 sequences, with approximately 20% observed a single time. The J segment lost 0 bases and the V segment lost 2 bases, leaving 3 bases of the junction unmatched. The CDR3 has 15 amino acids. Germline V gene data show CDR1 as LNHNV and CDR2 as YYDKDF (reference sequence). The sequenced sample was naive CD8+ T cells from blood, with Jurkat cell RNA spiked in. The subset is: FACS-sorted CD8+CD4-CCR7+CD45RA+ naive T cells. This chain links TRBV15 with TRBJ1-2, with 7 bases that match TRBD1. This TCR was sampled from a human donor in good health. Some libraries in this study had Jurkat cell RNA spiked in. Written as DNA, the CDR3 is TGTGCCACCAGCAGATCCCAGGGGGCTAACTATGGCTACACCTTC. It translates to CATSRSQGANYGYTF.